The present T cell receptor beta chain was sequenced within a study of T cell responses to AZD1222 COVID-19 vaccine (dated by TCRdb to 2020 to 2023). Regarding the research as a whole: A total of more than 230 trial participants underwent TCR sequencing, of whom 207 received two doses of AZD1222 and about 25 received two doses of the MenACWY control vaccine. Trial participants were enrolled by age into 18-55, 56-69 and 70-plus year subgroups, with approximately 150, 28 and 58 TCR-sequenced participants respectively. The paper's findings and limits, for the study overall: Conclusions about previously exposed vaccinees were limited because only six AZD1222 recipients were SARS-CoV-2 seropositive at baseline. Epitopes outside the regions mutated in the B.1.351 and B.1.1.7 variants were reportedly recognized by nearly half of the unique spike-specific TCRs. Vaccine-associated CD4 TCRs spanned the whole spike protein, with dominant responses in regions 160-218 and 743-854. Most participants were white British and females outnumbered males, and the authors suggested that clonal diversity may have been underestimated. The 56-69-year group was small, and its depth increase did not reach significance, likely because of low power. Because no day 14 peak-response samples were available, the repertoires could be characterized only after the peak T cell response. Spike-specific TCR breadth and depth rose significantly after two AZD1222 doses compared with day 0 and with MenACWY recipients.

Reading the label with the study, this specimen's time point is: about 28 days (+/-7) after the second vaccine dose. AZD1222 recipients with second doses at about 4 weeks or about 12 weeks were pooled, because spike-specific TCR depth and breadth did not differ between schedules. Vaccinee samples came from UK trials COV001 and COV002, including a single-blind randomized controlled phase 2/3 trial of AZD1222 (ChAdOx1 nCoV-19) in healthy adults. For TCRbeta chain sequencing, PBMC samples were collected from trial participants at day 0 and at day 28 after the second dose. As regards this clone: It lacks a known antigen. Base quality data are lacking; no much larger clone is found one base away.

The CDR3 starts with the cysteine, ends with the phenylalanine, and has 16 residues. Only CDR3 DNA is held: 48 bases, read in frame from base 1. The germline V gene encodes CDR1 SGDLS and CDR2 YYNGEE. Trimming leaves V shorter by 2 bases and J shorter by 1 base, with the junction holding 5 bases beyond the gene matches. The CDR3 regions of human TCRbeta chains were analyzed by immunosequencing. The authors' analysis ran thus. Repertoire TCRs were checked for matches against a reference library of SARS-CoV-2-specific TCRs that had been generated using the MIRA antigen-specificity platform. Breadth meant the fraction of unique TCRs that were SARS-CoV-2-associated, whereas depth meant the fraction of total T cells that were SARS-CoV-2-associated. Each spike-specific TCR was assigned to its reactive spike region and to a CD4 or CD8 class using the MIRA data. Log10-transformed breadth and depth values were compared by one-way ANOVA with Sidak's multiple comparisons tests. The table comes from immuneACCESS by way of TCRdb, which keeps in-frame sequences with V and J called. Part of the clones is missing from these tables; in studies checked, under half for an unresolved V gene and the rest for unknown reasons. The DNA was the basis for D and trimming; V, J and clone size are from that table. Within this sample are around 170,000 clones, with roughly 91% of them counted one time only. The top ten clonotypes cover roughly 1.9% of the sample.

Here the chain combines TRBV9 and TRBJ1-3; the junction holds 8 bases that match TRBD1. This material consisted of peripheral blood, taken 28 days after the second AZD1222 dose. This TCR was recovered from an adult who received the AZD1222 COVID-19 vaccine. The nucleotides read TGTGCCAGCAGCGTGGGCGGACAGGGTTCTGGAAACACCATATATTTT. Its translation is CASSVGGQGSGNTIYF.